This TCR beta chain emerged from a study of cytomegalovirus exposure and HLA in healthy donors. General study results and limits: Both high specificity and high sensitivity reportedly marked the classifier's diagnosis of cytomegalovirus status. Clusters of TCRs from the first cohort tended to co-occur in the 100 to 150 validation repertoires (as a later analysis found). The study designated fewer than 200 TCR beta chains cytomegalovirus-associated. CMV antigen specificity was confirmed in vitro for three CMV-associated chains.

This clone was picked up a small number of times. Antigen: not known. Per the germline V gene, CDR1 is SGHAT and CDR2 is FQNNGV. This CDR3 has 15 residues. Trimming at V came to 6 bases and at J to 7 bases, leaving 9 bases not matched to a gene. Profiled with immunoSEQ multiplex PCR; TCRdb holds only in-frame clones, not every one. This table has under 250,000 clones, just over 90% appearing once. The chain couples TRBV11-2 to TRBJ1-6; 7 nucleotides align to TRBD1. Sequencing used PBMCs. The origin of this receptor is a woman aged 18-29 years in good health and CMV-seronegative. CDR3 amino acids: CASSSRTGKNSPLHF. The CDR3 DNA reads TGTGCCAGCAGTTCAAGGACAGGAAAAAATTCACCCCTCCACTTT. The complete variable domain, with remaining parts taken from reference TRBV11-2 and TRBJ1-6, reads EAGVAQSPRYKIIEKRQSVAFWCNPISGHATLYWYQQILGQGPKLLIQFQNNGVVDDSQLPKDRFSAERLKGVDSTLKIQPAKLEDSAVYLCASSSRTGKNSPLHFGNGTRLTVT.